The rows below give T cell receptor beta chains drawn from one sample of a study of T cell responses to AZD1222 COVID-19 vaccine. Some clones are missing from TCRdb's copy, which holds only in-frame ones; the method was immunoSEQ multiplex PCR. The sample gives 90,000 to 100,000 clones, 85% to 90% of which show up once; 9% to 14% is in the top ten. Sequencing was performed on peripheral blood, taken 28 days after the second AZD1222 dose. These receptors were collected from an adult who received the AZD1222 COVID-19 vaccine. Both conserved end residues are part of each CDR3. The D gene is left open where the match is weak. Some rows mark clone size as missing; the rest say once, few, many or name a class of expanded clone.

V,size,D,J,CDR3,DNA
TRBV19,NA,NA,TRBJ2-7,CASSTMTGSYEQYF,TGTGCCAGTAGTACAATGACAGGATCCTACGAGCAGTACTTC
TRBV6-5,NA,TRBD2,TRBJ2-5,CASRVAGGETQYF,TGTGCCAGCAGAGTAGCGGGAGGGGAGACCCAGTACTTC
TRBV27,NA,NA,TRBJ1-6,CASSLSQGFVYNSPLHF,TGTGCCAGCAGTTTATCCCAGGGATTCGTCTATAATTCACCCCTCCACTTT
TRBV19,NA,NA,TRBJ1-2,CASSIWGTGYTF,TGTGCCAGTAGTATTTGGGGCACCGGCTACACCTTC
TRBV2,NA,NA,TRBJ1-2,CASSPSSNYGYTF,TGTGCCAGCAGTCCGAGCTCTAACTATGGCTACACCTTC
TRBV7-9,NA,NA,TRBJ1-2,CASSKGFGLPHHGYTF,TGTGCCAGCAGCAAGGGGTTCGGGCTCCCCCATCATGGCTACACCTTC
TRBV10-1,NA,TRBD1,TRBJ1-3,CASSEDREAGNTIYF,TGCGCCAGCAGTGAAGACAGGGAGGCTGGAAACACCATATATTTT
TRBV7-2,few,NA,TRBJ1-1,CASSFWGSEAFF,TGTGCCAGCAGCTTTTGGGGGTCTGAAGCTTTCTTT
TRBV21-1,NA,NA,TRBJ2-3,CASSKDSTDTQYF,TGTGCCAGCAGCAAAGACAGCACAGATACGCAGTATTTT
TRBV7-9,NA,NA,TRBJ2-7,CASSQTAYEQYF,TGTGCCAGCAGCCAAACAGCCTACGAGCAGTACTTC
TRBV5-1,once,TRBD2,TRBJ2-1,CASSPLAGETPIEQFF,TGCGCCAGCAGCCCCTTAGCGGGAGAAACCCCAATTGAGCAGTTCTTC
TRBV27,NA,NA,TRBJ1-1,CASTAGWSTEAFF,TGTGCCAGCACGGCAGGTTGGAGCACTGAAGCTTTCTTT
TRBV27,few,TRBD1,TRBJ1-1,CASSSGTGAYTEAFF,TGTGCCAGCAGTTCAGGGACAGGAGCCTACACTGAAGCTTTCTTT
TRBV5-1,NA,NA,TRBJ1-1,CASSLAIGTTEAFF,TGCGCCAGCAGCTTGGCCATAGGGACCACTGAAGCTTTCTTT
TRBV7-9,NA,TRBD1,TRBJ2-1,CATGEGTAYNEQFF,TGTGCCACCGGAGAAGGGACAGCCTACAATGAGCAGTTCTTC
TRBV7-8,NA,NA,TRBJ1-2,CASSRDPRGGLYGYTF,TGTGCCAGCAGCCGGGACCCGAGGGGGGGTCTATATGGCTACACCTTC
TRBV6-5,NA,NA,TRBJ2-1,CASIKRINYNEQFF,TGTGCCAGCATCAAGCGCATCAACTACAATGAGCAGTTCTTC
TRBV12-3/TRBV12-4,NA,NA,TRBJ2-3,CASSLQGPDTQYF,TGTGCCAGCAGTTTACAGGGCCCAGATACGCAGTATTTT
TRBV7-2,NA,NA,TRBJ2-2,CASSFRANTGELFF,TGTGCCAGCAGCTTCCGGGCGAACACCGGGGAGCTGTTTTTT
TRBV27,NA,NA,TRBJ1-2,CASSLSSRGLDGYTF,TGTGCCAGCAGTTTATCCAGTCGGGGTTTGGATGGCTACACCTTC